A selection of T cell receptor beta chains follows, all from one sample in a study of OX40 agonist ivuxolimab in advanced cancers. Here immunoSEQ multiplex PCR was the method, and the copy in TCRdb shows in-frame clones only, minus some. The repertoire holds 77,000 or so clones, with roughly 86% as singletons. Sequences were derived from CD4+ or CD8+ T cells sorted from blood, sampled in a trial of the OX40 agonist ivuxolimab. The receptor source for this set is an adult with an advanced solid tumor such as melanoma, head and neck, liver or kidney cancer. The CDR3 runs from the conserved cysteine through the conserved F or W. Fields, in order: V gene, J gene, clone size, D gene, CDR3 DNA, CDR3 protein. The D gene is left open where the match is weak. Some rows have no size entry. The others give once, few or many, or a class for an expanded clone.

V gene: TRBV28; J gene: TRBJ1-1; clone size: -; D gene: -; CDR3 DNA: TGTGCCAGCAGCCGACAGAGAAGTCACACTGAAGCTTTCTTT; CDR3 protein: CASSRQRSHTEAFF
V gene: TRBV6-1; J gene: TRBJ2-3; clone size: -; D gene: TRBD2; CDR3 DNA: TGTGCCAGCAAGGTGGGACTAGCCCTCACAGATACGCAGTATTTT; CDR3 protein: CASKVGLALTDTQYF
V gene: TRBV5-1; J gene: TRBJ1-4; clone size: -; D gene: TRBD1; CDR3 DNA: TGCGCCAGCAGCCCAGGACAGGGTGCTGGGGCAACTAATGAAAAACTGTTTTTT; CDR3 protein: CASSPGQGAGATNEKLFF
V gene: TRBV7-6; J gene: TRBJ2-3; clone size: once; D gene: -; CDR3 DNA: TGTGCCAGCAGTTTTAGCGGGCACGGGGGCCCAGATACGCAGTATTTT; CDR3 protein: CASSFSGHGGPDTQYF
V gene: TRBV30; J gene: TRBJ2-5; clone size: -; D gene: -; CDR3 DNA: TGTGCCTGGAGAGTCCATTTTCAAGAGACCCAGTACTTC; CDR3 protein: CAWRVHFQETQYF
V gene: TRBV5-4; J gene: TRBJ2-3; clone size: -; D gene: TRBD2; CDR3 DNA: TGTGCCAGCAGCATTACTAGCGGGAGTTGGACAGATACGCAGTATTTT; CDR3 protein: CASSITSGSWTDTQYF
V gene: TRBV28; J gene: TRBJ1-4; clone size: -; D gene: -; CDR3 DNA: TGTGCCAGCAGTTTGACTGGACTCAAGGAAAAACTGTTTTTT; CDR3 protein: CASSLTGLKEKLFF
V gene: TRBV18; J gene: TRBJ2-3; clone size: -; D gene: -; CDR3 DNA: TGTGCCAGCTCACCATACAGGACCAGAGATACGCAGTATTTT; CDR3 protein: CASSPYRTRDTQYF
V gene: TRBV20-1; J gene: TRBJ2-7; clone size: -; D gene: -; CDR3 DNA: TGCAGTGCTTTAACTAGCAGCGAGCAGTACTTC; CDR3 protein: CSALTSSEQYF
V gene: TRBV5-6; J gene: TRBJ2-7; clone size: -; D gene: TRBD2; CDR3 DNA: TGTGCCAGCAGCTCCCGTATGTTAGCGGGATCCTACGAGCAGTACTTC; CDR3 protein: CASSSRMLAGSYEQYF
V gene: TRBV19; J gene: TRBJ2-3; clone size: -; D gene: TRBD2; CDR3 DNA: TGTGCCAGTAGTCGCAACCTAGCGGGGTCCACAGATACGCAGTATTTT; CDR3 protein: CASSRNLAGSTDTQYF
V gene: TRBV11-3; J gene: TRBJ1-1; clone size: -; D gene: -; CDR3 DNA: TGTGCCAGCAGCTTAGGGCCGGCGAACACTGAAGCTTTCTTT; CDR3 protein: CASSLGPANTEAFF
V gene: TRBV4-3; J gene: TRBJ1-6; clone size: few; D gene: -; CDR3 DNA: TGCGCCAGCAGCCAAGTACAGGGTGGACCCCTCCACTTT; CDR3 protein: CASSQVQGGPLHF
V gene: TRBV11-2; J gene: TRBJ2-4; clone size: -; D gene: TRBD1; CDR3 DNA: TGTGCCAGCAGCTTACAGGGGGCAGCCAAAAACATTCAGTACTTC; CDR3 protein: CASSLQGAAKNIQYF
V gene: TRBV28; J gene: TRBJ2-4; clone size: -; D gene: -; CDR3 DNA: TGTGCCAGCAGAACCGCAGCCCTAGCCAAAAACATTCAGTACTTC; CDR3 protein: CASRTAALAKNIQYF
V gene: TRBV7-8; J gene: TRBJ1-2; clone size: -; D gene: -; CDR3 DNA: TGTGCCAGCAGCTTAGGGGCGGTTACGGATGGCTACACCTTC; CDR3 protein: CASSLGAVTDGYTF
V gene: TRBV19; J gene: TRBJ1-2; clone size: -; D gene: TRBD1; CDR3 DNA: TGTGCCAGTAGCCACTCGGGACAGGGGGCGAACTATGGCTACACCTTC; CDR3 protein: CASSHSGQGANYGYTF
V gene: TRBV30; J gene: TRBJ2-7; clone size: -; D gene: -; CDR3 DNA: TGTGCCTGGATAAAGGTCGGGGAGGCCTACGAGCAGTACTTC; CDR3 protein: CAWIKVGEAYEQYF
V gene: TRBV7-7; J gene: TRBJ1-5; clone size: few; D gene: TRBD1; CDR3 DNA: TGTGCCAGCAGCTTAGCACAGGGGCAGCCCCAGCATTTT; CDR3 protein: CASSLAQGQPQHF
V gene: TRBV19; J gene: TRBJ2-7; clone size: -; D gene: -; CDR3 DNA: TGTGCCAGTAGTATGGCTAGCTCCACCAGCGAGCAGTACTTC; CDR3 protein: CASSMASSTSEQYF
V gene: TRBV5-1; J gene: TRBJ2-3; clone size: -; D gene: TRBD2; CDR3 DNA: TGCGCCAGCAGCTTGGGGACTAGCGGGGTCACAGATACGCAGTATTTT; CDR3 protein: CASSLGTSGVTDTQYF
V gene: TRBV11-2; J gene: TRBJ1-1; clone size: -; D gene: -; CDR3 DNA: TGTGCCAGCAGCTTATCGGGTCTGGTAGCTTTCTTT; CDR3 protein: CASSLSGLVAFF
V gene: TRBV7-9; J gene: TRBJ1-6; clone size: few; D gene: -; CDR3 DNA: TGTGCCAGCAGCGCTGGTAATTCACCCCTCCACTTT; CDR3 protein: CASSAGNSPLHF
V gene: TRBV28; J gene: TRBJ2-1; clone size: -; D gene: TRBD2; CDR3 DNA: TGTGCCAGCAGTTCCTCGGGACTAGATTCCTACAATGAGCAGTTCTTC; CDR3 protein: CASSSSGLDSYNEQFF
V gene: TRBV7-2; J gene: TRBJ2-5; clone size: once; D gene: -; CDR3 DNA: TGTGCCAGCACCCGGGGGCGGGGGATACAAGAGACCCAGTACTTC; CDR3 protein: CASTRGRGIQETQYF
V gene: TRBV19; J gene: TRBJ2-7; clone size: -; D gene: -; CDR3 DNA: TGTGCCACCTCCAGGGTGCCTTCCTACGAGCAGTACTTC; CDR3 protein: CATSRVPSYEQYF
V gene: TRBV4-1; J gene: TRBJ2-3; clone size: -; D gene: -; CDR3 DNA: TGCGCCAGCAGGTCCGCGGGAGATACGCAGTATTTT; CDR3 protein: CASRSAGDTQYF
V gene: TRBV19; J gene: TRBJ1-3; clone size: -; D gene: TRBD1; CDR3 DNA: TGTGCCAGTACCGTGTGGGGACAGCCTCAATCCCGTGGAAACACCATATATTTT; CDR3 protein: CASTVWGQPQSRGNTIYF
V gene: TRBV25-1; J gene: TRBJ2-1; clone size: -; D gene: -; CDR3 DNA: TGTGCCAGCAGTGAACCGGGGGCCTACAATGAGCAGTTCTTC; CDR3 protein: CASSEPGAYNEQFF
V gene: TRBV5-1; J gene: TRBJ2-1; clone size: -; D gene: TRBD2; CDR3 DNA: TGCGCCAGCAGCTTGGGGTCTAGCGGGGTCTCCTACAATGAGCAGTTCTTC; CDR3 protein: CASSLGSSGVSYNEQFF
V gene: TRBV6-6; J gene: TRBJ1-5; clone size: -; D gene: -; CDR3 DNA: TGTGCCAGCAGCTCAAATCAGCCCCAGCATTTT; CDR3 protein: CASSSNQPQHF
V gene: TRBV4-1; J gene: TRBJ1-2; clone size: -; D gene: -; CDR3 DNA: TGCGCCAGCAGCCAAGAGGACGGGAACTATGGCTACACCTTC; CDR3 protein: CASSQEDGNYGYTF
V gene: TRBV7-9; J gene: TRBJ1-4; clone size: -; D gene: TRBD1; CDR3 DNA: TGTGCCAGCAGCTTGGTCGGGACAGACGAAAAACTGTTTTTT; CDR3 protein: CASSLVGTDEKLFF
V gene: TRBV5-4; J gene: TRBJ2-5; clone size: -; D gene: TRBD2; CDR3 DNA: TGTGCCAGCAGGCAACGACTAGCGGGGGGGAGTTCCCAAGAGACCCAGTACTTC; CDR3 protein: CASRQRLAGGSSQETQYF
V gene: TRBV12-5; J gene: TRBJ1-1; clone size: -; D gene: TRBD1; CDR3 DNA: TGTGCTAGTGGTATACAGGGGTACACTGAAGCTTTCTTT; CDR3 protein: CASGIQGYTEAFF
V gene: TRBV9; J gene: TRBJ1-1; clone size: -; D gene: TRBD1; CDR3 DNA: TGTGCCAGCAGCGTTAGGACAGGGCTGAACACTGAAGCTTTCTTT; CDR3 protein: CASSVRTGLNTEAFF
V gene: TRBV7-6; J gene: TRBJ2-7; clone size: -; D gene: -; CDR3 DNA: TGTGCCAGCAGTTCTTTAGGGGCGTTTACTAGGGACGAGCAGTACTTC; CDR3 protein: CASSSLGAFTRDEQYF
V gene: TRBV18; J gene: TRBJ1-2; clone size: -; D gene: TRBD1; CDR3 DNA: TGTGCCAGCTCACCAACCGGGCAGGGGGCTTGGGGCTACACCTTC; CDR3 protein: CASSPTGQGAWGYTF
V gene: TRBV7-2; J gene: TRBJ1-3; clone size: -; D gene: -; CDR3 DNA: TGTGCCAGCTCGCCGCCTCGGGTCTCTGGAAACACCATATATTTT; CDR3 protein: CASSPPRVSGNTIYF
V gene: TRBV19; J gene: TRBJ2-2; clone size: -; D gene: -; CDR3 DNA: TGTGCCAGTAGTATAGATCGTGGACGCACAGCCACCGGGGAGCTGTTTTTT; CDR3 protein: CASSIDRGRTATGELFF
V gene: TRBV19; J gene: TRBJ2-5; clone size: -; D gene: TRBD2; CDR3 DNA: TGTGCCAGTAGTACCTTCGGGGGGGGACGGGGCGAGACCCAGTACTTC; CDR3 protein: CASSTFGGGRGETQYF
V gene: TRBV6-1; J gene: TRBJ1-2; clone size: few; D gene: -; CDR3 DNA: TGTGCCAAACAGCTTAACTATGGCTACACCTTC; CDR3 protein: CAKQLNYGYTF
V gene: TRBV19; J gene: TRBJ2-7; clone size: -; D gene: -; CDR3 DNA: TGTGCCAGTAGTACCGGACCATCTTCCGAGCAGTACTTC; CDR3 protein: CASSTGPSSEQYF
V gene: TRBV4-1; J gene: TRBJ2-1; clone size: -; D gene: -; CDR3 DNA: TGCGCCAGCGGGACGTACAATGAGCAGTTCTTC; CDR3 protein: CASGTYNEQFF
V gene: TRBV18; J gene: TRBJ2-3; clone size: -; D gene: -; CDR3 DNA: TGTGCCAGCCCGACAGGAGCAGATACGCAGTATTTT; CDR3 protein: CASPTGADTQYF
V gene: TRBV21-1; J gene: TRBJ2-7; clone size: -; D gene: -; CDR3 DNA: TGTGCCAGCAGCAGCCGGGACAGGGGGCTCTACGAGCAGTACTTC; CDR3 protein: CASSSRDRGLYEQYF
V gene: TRBV10-3; J gene: TRBJ2-7; clone size: -; D gene: -; CDR3 DNA: TGTGCCATCAGTGAGTCCCCCGCAGCCGACCGGTGGAGCGAGCAGTACTTC; CDR3 protein: CAISESPAADRWSEQYF
V gene: TRBV29-1; J gene: TRBJ2-2; clone size: -; D gene: TRBD2; CDR3 DNA: TGCAGCGTTGAAGGGACTAGCGGTACGAACACCGGGGAGCTGTTTTTT; CDR3 protein: CSVEGTSGTNTGELFF
V gene: TRBV29-1; J gene: TRBJ1-1; clone size: -; D gene: -; CDR3 DNA: TGCAGCGTTGGAGGGGACACTGAAGCTTTCTTT; CDR3 protein: CSVGGDTEAFF
V gene: TRBV29-1; J gene: TRBJ1-1; clone size: -; D gene: -; CDR3 DNA: TGCAGCGTATCCAGGGGGAACACTGAAGCTTTCTTT; CDR3 protein: CSVSRGNTEAFF